A single sample is the source of the 22 T cell receptor beta chains below, sequenced in a study of cytomegalovirus exposure and HLA in healthy donors. Primers for the PCR totalled 60 Vbeta and 13 Jbeta. Clones were sequenced by immunoSEQ multiplex PCR, and TCRdb holds only the in-frame ones, with some missing. The table records 140,000 to 150,000 clones, just under 70% of them present only once. Material for sequencing was PBMCs. Receptor source: a man between 60 and 75 years old in good health and CMV-seronegative.

This clone was counted a single time. The chain recombines TRBV7-3 with TRBJ2-7; 7 bases line up with TRBD1. The CDR3 is made up of 15 amino acids. J was trimmed by 7 bases and V by 6 bases; bases with no gene match: 15. Germline lookup yields CDR1 SGHTA and CDR2 FQGTGA. The DNA for the CDR3 is TGTGCCAGCAGACCGAAAAGGGGGCGCCGACGGGAGCAGTACTTC. Amino acid sequence: CASRPKRGRRREQYF.

The CDR3 DNA is TGTGCCAGCAGCACTAAGACAGGGAGGTATAATTCACCCCTCCACTTT. This sequence encodes CASSTKTGRYNSPLHF. V gene TRBV11-2 combines with J gene TRBJ1-6, with TRBD1 matching over 7 bases. The V gene's germline CDR1 is SGHAT and CDR2 FQNNGV. V was pared by 5 bases and J by 4 bases, with 8 bases of the junction left unmatched. CDR3 length: 16 amino acids.

The J gene is TRBJ1-2, the V gene TRBV29-1; weak D call: TRBD1 (5 bases). Trimming took 5 bases from V and 4 from J, leaving 20 bases between them. The CDR3 sequence is 15 residues long. CDR1 and CDR2 (germline): SQVTM, ANQGSEA. This CDR3 reads CSVFTIQESTYGYTF. In DNA, the CDR3 is TGCAGCGTTTTCACTATACAGGAATCTACCTATGGCTACACCTTC.

The chain joins TRBV7-3 to TRBJ2-2; D gene unclear. Germline V gives CDR1 SGHTA, CDR2 FQGTGA. V was cut by 1 base and J by 2 bases, with 8 bases left in between. This CDR3 is 15 amino acids long. The CDR3 sequence: CASSLISPNTGELFF. DNA of the CDR3: TGTGCCAGCAGCTTAATATCCCCTAACACCGGGGAGCTGTTTTTT.

Worth noting for this clone: One end of the junction does not line up with germline, which may come from a read error. V usage is TRBV7-7 and J usage is TRBJ2-5, with D maybe TRBD2 (5 bases). Germline assignment: CDR1 SSHAT and CDR2 FNYEAQ (reference sequence). The CDR3 length is 16 residues. The CDR3 region has the DNA TGTGCTAGCAGCTTAATGGCGGGCCGCTCCCAAGAGACCCAGTACTTC. Residues: CASSLMAGRSQETQYF.

There are a few counts of this clone. The V call is TRBV5-6, the J call TRBJ1-4; 9 bases are a match to TRBD1. The CDR3 totals 16 residues. Trimming at V came to 4 bases and at J to 1 base, leaving 5 bases not matched to a gene. The V gene's germline CDR1 is SGHDT and CDR2 YYEEEE. CDR3 in amino acids: CASSPGQGRTNEKLFF. DNA for the CDR3: TGTGCCAGCAGCCCGGGACAGGGCAGAACTAATGAAAAACTGTTTTTT.

V is TRBV5-1 and J is TRBJ2-1, with 7 nucleotides matching TRBD2. V lost 2 bases and J lost 8; bases outside the gene matches: 10. The germline V gene encodes CDR1 SGHRS and CDR2 YFSETQ. This CDR3 comprises 15 residues. The CDR3 sequence is CASSFNGGSADEQFF. The CDR3, as DNA: TGCGCCAGCAGCTTTAACGGCGGGAGCGCTGATGAGCAGTTCTTC.

This chain uses TRBV14 with TRBJ2-5, with a possible D match to TRBD2 (6 bases). The CDR3 is 16 amino acids. Germline values: CDR1 SGHDN, CDR2 FVKESK. V shed 4 bases and J shed 2 bases, with 17 bases lying between them. Here the CDR3 DNA reads TGTGCCAGCAGCCCCCGGGGGAGGTTGGATCAAGAGACCCAGTACTTC. Amino acids: CASSPRGRLDQETQYF.

The sample holds a few counts of this clone. The CDR3 bases are TGTGCCAGCAGTGAGGTGTTTAGGGGGCAAGGAGCTTTCTTT. This codes for CASSEVFRGQGAFF. The chain combines TRBV2 with TRBJ1-1; 7 bases agree with TRBD1. The trim removed 3 bases at V and 10 bases at J, leaving 11 bases unmatched. Per the germline V gene, CDR1 is SNHLY and CDR2 is FYNNEI. CDR3 length: 14 residues.

J is TRBJ1-1 and V is TRBV9; 8 bases agree with TRBD1. Per the germline V gene, CDR1 is SGDLS and CDR2 is YYNGEE. The CDR3 runs to 15 residues. The trim removed 3 bases at V and 3 bases at J, leaving 7 bases unmatched. This CDR3 reads CASSASDRADTEAFF. The CDR3 nucleotides are TGTGCCAGCAGCGCTTCGGACAGGGCCGACACTGAAGCTTTCTTT.

The J gene is TRBJ1-3, the V gene TRBV19; no reliable D call. The V end was cut by 7 bases, the J end by 0 bases, with 19 bases between. Per germline, CDR1 LNHDA and CDR2 SQIVND (reference sequence). CDR3 length: 17 residues. Here the CDR3 DNA reads TGTGCCAGTACCGCCCCCGGGAGGGCCATCTCTGGAAACACCATATATTTT. This codes for CASTAPGRAISGNTIYF.

This chain connects TRBV5-1 to TRBJ2-3, with TRBD2 identical over 13 bases. The CDR3 loop spans 16 amino acids. Germline V gene data show CDR1 as SGHRS and CDR2 as YFSETQ. V lost 2 bases, J lost 3 bases, and 3 bases stayed unmatched. The DNA of the CDR3 is TGCGCCAGCAGCTTTCCGGGACTAGCGGGAACAGATACGCAGTATTTT. Encoded protein: CASSFPGLAGTDTQYF.

The chain uses TRBV2 and TRBJ2-7; D remains ambiguous. This CDR3 comprises 12 residues. The germline CDR1 and CDR2 sequences are SNHLY and FYNNEI. Trimming stripped 6 bases from V and 2 bases from J, with 8 bases between. The CDR3 loop is CASRSLAYEQYF. As DNA, the CDR3 is TGTGCCAGCAGATCCCTAGCCTACGAGCAGTACTTC. The full variable domain, rest sourced from reference TRBV2 and TRBJ2-7, is EPEVTQTPSHQVTQMGQEVILRCVPISNHLYFYWYRQILGQKVEFLVSFYNNEISEKSEIFDDQFSVERPDGSNFTLKIRSTKLEDSAMYFCASRSLAYEQYFGPGTRLTVT.

Points on this clone: The identical CDR3 is also encoded by other nucleotide sequences in the sample. This rearrangement joins TRBV7-6 to TRBJ2-7, with 9 bases aligning to TRBD1. CDR1 is SGHVS and CDR2 is FNYEAQ in the germline V gene. V dropped 1 base and J dropped 2; count of bases not matched to a gene: 3. The CDR3 is made up of 15 amino acids. The CDR3 region has the DNA TGTGCCAGCAGCTTAGGGGGGACAGGGCCCTACGAGCAGTACTTC. It yields the protein CASSLGGTGPYEQYF. Combining the CDR3 with reference TRBV7-6 and TRBJ2-7 gives the whole variable domain GAGVSQSPRYKVTKRGQDVALRCDPISGHVSLYWYRQALGQGPEFLTYFNYEAQQDKSGLPNDRFSAERPEGSISTLTIQRTEQRDSAMYRCASSLGGTGPYEQYFGPGTRLTVT.

The rearrangement joins TRBV9 to TRBJ1-1; D unclear. CDR3 size: 14 residues. Germline CDR1 is SGDLS and CDR2 is YYNGEE. Trimming stripped 4 bases from V and 2 bases from J, with 12 bases between. The CDR3 DNA follows: TGTGCCAGCAGCCCAATGACATATAACACTGAAGCTTTCTTT. Its translation: CASSPMTYNTEAFF.

The chain uses TRBV11-2 and TRBJ1-1, with D unresolved. From germline, CDR1 is SGHAT and CDR2 FQNNGV. This CDR3 has 14 residues. Trimming left V 5 bases short and J 1 base short, with 11 bases between. The CDR3: CASSRTGSNTEAFF. The CDR3 nucleotides read TGTGCCAGCAGCCGCACGGGTTCGAACACTGAAGCTTTCTTT.

The rearrangement joins TRBV2 to TRBJ1-6; D is uncertain. This CDR3 has 15 residues. Trimming removed 4 bases at V and 3 bases at J, with 10 bases between. Per germline, CDR1 SNHLY and CDR2 FYNNEI. CDR3 in amino acids: CASSAREIYNSPLHF. CDR3 DNA sequence: TGTGCCAGCAGTGCGAGGGAAATCTATAATTCACCCCTCCACTTT.

The chain recombines TRBV4-3 with TRBJ2-5; TRBD1 is a possible D gene (6 bases). V lost 4 bases and J 4 bases, leaving 13 bases between the germline ends. Germline values: CDR1 LGHNA, CDR2 YSLEER. The CDR3 runs to 14 residues. This chain's CDR3 is CASSPLQGRETQYF. The CDR3 nucleotides read TGCGCCAGCAGCCCATTACAGGGAAGAGAGACCCAGTACTTC.

This clone was counted a few times. The chain recombines TRBV6-6 with TRBJ2-5, with 7 bases aligning to TRBD2. CDR1 MNHNY and CDR2 SVGAGI come from the germline V gene (reference sequence). The CDR3 loop spans 16 amino acids. The ends lost 2 bases at V and 4 bases at J; junction bases unmatched: 10. The CDR3 bases are TGTGCCAGCAGTTACCCACCCGGGGGGATTCGAGAGACCCAGTACTTC. Protein product: CASSYPPGGIRETQYF.

Notes on this clone: Germline and junction disagree at one end, which may indicate a read error. Other nucleotide sequences from this sample produce the same CDR3. This chain uses TRBV6-4 with TRBJ2-2; D might be TRBD2 (6 bases). Germline assignment: CDR1 MRHNA and CDR2 SNTAGT. The CDR3 runs to 14 residues. The DNA for the CDR3 is TGTGCCAGCAGCAGGACTATCAACACCGGAGAGCTGTTTTTT. It specifies CASSRTINTGELFF.

The table lists this clone with a few counts. V and J are TRBV19 and TRBJ1-4; TRBD1 matches at 7 bases. The J segment lost 0 bases and the V segment lost 6 bases, leaving 1 base of the junction unmatched. This CDR3 is 14 amino acids long. Germline CDR1 reads LNHDA; CDR2 reads SQIVND (reference sequence). The CDR3 region has the DNA TGTGCCAGTAGAGACAGGGCAACTAATGAAAAACTGTTTTTT. Its protein is CASRDRATNEKLFF.

The chain employs TRBV29-1 and TRBJ1-4; TRBD1 aligns across 9 bases. Trimming removed 7 bases from V and 16 bases from J; junction bases left unmatched: 10. CDR1 is SQVTM and CDR2 is ANQGSEA in the germline V gene. There are 11 residues in the CDR3. The CDR3 sequence is CSAIGDRGGFF. Written as DNA, the CDR3 is TGCAGCGCTATAGGAGACAGGGGGGGGTTTTTT. The complete variable domain, with remaining parts taken from reference TRBV29-1 and TRBJ1-4, reads SAVISQKPSRDICQRGTSLTIQCQVDSQVTMMFWYRQQPGQSLTLIATANQGSEATYESGFVIDKFPISRPNLTFSTLTVSNMSPEDSSIYLCSAIGDRGGFFGSGTQLSVL.